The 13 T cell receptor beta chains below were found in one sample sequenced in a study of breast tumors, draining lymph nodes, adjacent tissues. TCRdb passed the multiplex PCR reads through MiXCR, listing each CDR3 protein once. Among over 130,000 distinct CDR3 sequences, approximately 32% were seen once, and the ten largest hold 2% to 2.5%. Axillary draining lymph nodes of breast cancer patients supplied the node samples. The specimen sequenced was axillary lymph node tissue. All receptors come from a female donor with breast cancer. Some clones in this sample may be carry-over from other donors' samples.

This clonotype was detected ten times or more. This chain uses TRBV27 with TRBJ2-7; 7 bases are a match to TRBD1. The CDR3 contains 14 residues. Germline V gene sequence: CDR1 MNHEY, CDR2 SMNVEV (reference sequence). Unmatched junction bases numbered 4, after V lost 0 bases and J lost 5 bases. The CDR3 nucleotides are TGTGCCAGCAGTTTATCATACAGGGGTAACGAGCAGTACGTC. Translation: CASSLSYRGNEQYV.

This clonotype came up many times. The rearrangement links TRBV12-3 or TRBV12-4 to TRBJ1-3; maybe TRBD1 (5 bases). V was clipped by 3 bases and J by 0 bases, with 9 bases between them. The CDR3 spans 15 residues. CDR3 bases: TGTGCCAGCAGTTTTAGGACAAGCTCTGGAAACACCATATATTTT. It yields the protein CASSFRTSSGNTIYF.

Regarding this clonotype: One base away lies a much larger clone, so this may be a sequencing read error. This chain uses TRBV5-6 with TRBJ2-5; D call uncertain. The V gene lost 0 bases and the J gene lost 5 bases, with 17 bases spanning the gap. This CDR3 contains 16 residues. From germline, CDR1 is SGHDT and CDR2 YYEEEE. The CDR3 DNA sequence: TGTGCCAGCAGCTTGGGGACCACCCTGACATCCGAGACCCAGTACTTC. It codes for CASSLGTTLTSETQYF.

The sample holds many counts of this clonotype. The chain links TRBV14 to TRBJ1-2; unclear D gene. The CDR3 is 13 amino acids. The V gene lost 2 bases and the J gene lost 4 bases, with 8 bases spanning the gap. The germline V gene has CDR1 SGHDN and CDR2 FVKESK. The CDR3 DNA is TGTGCCAGCAGCCAATCAGGTGGCTATGGCTACACCTTC. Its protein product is CASSQSGGYGYTF. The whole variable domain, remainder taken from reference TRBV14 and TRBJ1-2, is EAGVTQFPSHSVIEKGQTVTLRCDPISGHDNLYWYRRVMGKEIKFLLHFVKESKQDESGMPNNRFLAERTGGTYSTLKVQPAELEDSGVYFCASSQSGGYGYTFGSGTRLTVV.

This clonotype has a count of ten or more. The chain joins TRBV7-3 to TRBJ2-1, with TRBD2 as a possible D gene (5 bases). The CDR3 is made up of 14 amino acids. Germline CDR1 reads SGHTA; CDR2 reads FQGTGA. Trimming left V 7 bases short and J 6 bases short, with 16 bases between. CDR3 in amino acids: CASNPGLVFNEQFF. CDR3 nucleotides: TGTGCCAGCAACCCAGGACTGGTATTCAATGAGCAGTTCTTC.

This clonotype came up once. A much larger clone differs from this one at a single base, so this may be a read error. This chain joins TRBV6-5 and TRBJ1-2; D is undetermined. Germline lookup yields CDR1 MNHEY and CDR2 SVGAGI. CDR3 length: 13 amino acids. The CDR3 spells CACSSALINGYTF. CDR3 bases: TGTGCCTGCAGTTCCGCGCTTATTAACGGCTACACCTTC.

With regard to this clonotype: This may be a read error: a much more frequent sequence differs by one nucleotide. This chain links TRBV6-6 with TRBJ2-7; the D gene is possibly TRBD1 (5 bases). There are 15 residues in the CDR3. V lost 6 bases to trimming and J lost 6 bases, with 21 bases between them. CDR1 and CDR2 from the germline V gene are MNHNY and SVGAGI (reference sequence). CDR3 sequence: CASRANRFAWAEQYF. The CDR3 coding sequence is TGTGCCAGCAGGGCGAACAGGTTCGCGTGGGCCGAGCAGTACTTC.

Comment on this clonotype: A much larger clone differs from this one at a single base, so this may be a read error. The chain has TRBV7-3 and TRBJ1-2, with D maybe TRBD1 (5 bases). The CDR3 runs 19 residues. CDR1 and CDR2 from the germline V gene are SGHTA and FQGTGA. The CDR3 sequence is CASNLTPDRINPQRSGYTF. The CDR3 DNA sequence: TGTGCCAGCAACTTAACGCCCGACAGAATTAACCCACAGCGGTCCGGCTACACCTTC.

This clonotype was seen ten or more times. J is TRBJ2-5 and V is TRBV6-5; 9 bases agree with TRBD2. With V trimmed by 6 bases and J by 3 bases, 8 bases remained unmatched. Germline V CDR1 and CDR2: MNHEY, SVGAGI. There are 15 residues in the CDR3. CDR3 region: CASRGGGAGKETQYF. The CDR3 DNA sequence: TGTGCCAGCAGAGGCGGGGGGGCGGGAAAAGAGACCCAGTACTTC.

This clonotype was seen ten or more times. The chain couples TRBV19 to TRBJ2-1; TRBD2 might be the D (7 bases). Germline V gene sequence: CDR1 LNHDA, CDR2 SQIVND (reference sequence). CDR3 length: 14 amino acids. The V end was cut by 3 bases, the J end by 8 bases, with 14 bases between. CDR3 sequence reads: CASSMAGAPDEQFF. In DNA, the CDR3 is TGTGCCAGTAGTATGGCGGGGGCGCCGGATGAGCAGTTCTTC.

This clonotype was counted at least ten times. Here the CDR3 DNA reads TGTGCCAGCAGCCTCTATGGAGCACTGCAGTATTTT. It codes for CASSLYGALQYF. The chain is built from TRBV3-1 and TRBJ2-3; D ambiguous. Germline loops: CDR1 LGHDT, CDR2 YNNKEL (reference sequence). The CDR3 consists of 12 residues. Trimming left V 4 bases short and J 11 bases short, with 13 bases between.

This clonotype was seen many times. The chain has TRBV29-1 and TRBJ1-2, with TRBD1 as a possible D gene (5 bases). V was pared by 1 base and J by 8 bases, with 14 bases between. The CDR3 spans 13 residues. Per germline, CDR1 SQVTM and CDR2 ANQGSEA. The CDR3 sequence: CSVEGEGTGGYTF. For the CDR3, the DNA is TGCAGCGTTGAAGGCGAAGGGACGGGCGGCTACACCTTC.

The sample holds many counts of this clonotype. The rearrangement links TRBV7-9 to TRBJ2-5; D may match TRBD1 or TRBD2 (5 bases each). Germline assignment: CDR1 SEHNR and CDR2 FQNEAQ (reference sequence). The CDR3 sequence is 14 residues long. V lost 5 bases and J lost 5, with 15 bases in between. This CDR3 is CASSPSGPRETQYF. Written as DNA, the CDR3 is TGTGCCAGCAGCCCCTCGGGGCCCAGGGAGACCCAGTACTTC.